Below, one T cell receptor (beta chain) is given with its context. A read error may account for a junction end that differs from germline. Production of TCR beta cDNA used around 500 ng total RNA together with a constant-region primer. What produced the TCR beta libraries was three nested multiplex PCR rounds using slightly modified ARM-PCR. Rounds one and two of PCR, each of 9 to 11 cycles, were primed with TRBV1-TRBV30 forward primers and a C-beta reverse primer. In TCRdb, the multiplex PCR reads were re-called with MiXCR into one record per CDR3 protein. The table shows around 88,000 distinct CDR3 sequences, with about 73% occurring only once. Germline-derived CDR1 and CDR2 are SNHLY and FYNNEI. The CDR3 extends over 15 amino acids. These data come from a study of tumor-infiltrating lymphocytes in primary liver carcinoma. Overall study: Recorded tumor stage was T1-T3 N0M0, with diameters of about 4.2 to 10 cm.

The approximately 17-32 mg bulk tissue piece was not sorted before simultaneous RNA and DNA extraction. This clonotype was sampled from a man between 35 and 55 years old with primary liver carcinoma and hepatitis B virus infection. The chain is built from TRBV2 and TRBJ1-5, with a tentative D call TRBD1 (5 bases). Sequenced sample: tumor-adjacent normal liver tissue. CDR3 amino acids: CAGSEWGNSNQPQHF. The CDR3, as DNA: TGTGCCGGCAGTGAATGGGGGAATAGCAATCAGCCCCAGCATTTT.